This T cell receptor beta chain is from a study of OX40 agonist ivuxolimab in advanced cancers. Study-level information: It was permissible to have had prior anti-PD-1, anti-PD-L1 or anti-CTLA-4 therapy, and over 35% had some. Partial responses were seen in three patients, one with hepatocellular carcinoma and two with cutaneous melanoma. Findings and limits, study-wide: On average, a greater number of expanded clones characterised CD8+ T cells relative to CD4+.

Measured with immunoSEQ multiplex PCR; TCRdb has only the in-frame clones, and not every one. Of about 23,000 clones listed, 70% to 90% were seen once; the top ten hold 24%. Trimming shortened V by 6 bases and J by 10 bases, and 7 bases separated the two germline ends. CDR1 is LNHDA and CDR2 is SQIVND in the germline V gene (reference sequence). The CDR3 totals 11 residues. To note about this clone: Its antigen is unknown.

This rearrangement joins TRBV19 to TRBJ1-6; tentative D call: TRBD1 (5 bases). The sequence was collected from an adult with an advanced solid tumor such as melanoma, head and neck, liver or kidney cancer. This specimen was CD4+ or CD8+ T cells sorted from blood, taken in a trial of the OX40 agonist ivuxolimab. CDR3 sequence: CASSGGSPLHF. CDR3 nucleotide sequence: TGTGCCAGTAGCGGGGGATCACCCCTCCACTTT.